These T cell receptor beta chains were read from a single sample in a study of Graves' ophthalmopathy and Graves' hyperthyroidism. A single record per CDR3 protein comes from TCRdb applying MiXCR to the multiplex PCR reads. This sample has about 370,000 distinct CDR3 sequences, with roughly 17% found just once. The sample consisted of peripheral blood. These receptor sequences come from an adult woman with stable Graves' hyperthyroidism. CDR3s include the opening cysteine and the closing phenylalanine or tryptophan. D genes are given only for firm matches. Clone size appears in some rows only: once, few, many, or a class for an expanded clone.

abundance	v_gene	j_gene	d_gene	CDR3nt	CDR3aa
many	TRBV24-1	TRBJ2-7	TRBD2	TGTGCCACCAGTGACGGGGGACTAGCGGGGACCTACGAGCAGTACTTC	CATSDGGLAGTYEQYF
many	TRBV4-1	TRBJ2-5	-	TGCGCCAGCAGCCAAGATCTCAGGACCCCTCGGGAAGAGACCCAGTACTTC	CASSQDLRTPREETQYF
many	TRBV28	TRBJ2-7	TRBD2	TGTGCCAGCAGTCTATTACAGAGTCCCGGGACTAGGAGCGAGCAGTACTTC	CASSLLQSPGTRSEQYF
many	TRBV6-2/TRBV6-3	TRBJ2-7	TRBD1	TGTGCCAGCAGATTAGCGACAGGGTACGAGCAGTACTTC	CASRLATGYEQYF
-	TRBV19	TRBJ2-4	-	TGTGCCAGTACCCCCGCCTATGGGGGGAGGTTAAACATTCAGTACTTC	CASTPAYGGRLNIQYF
few	TRBV5-1	TRBJ2-5	-	TGCGCCAGCAGCCTCAGTGGTAGGGCCCAAGAGACCCAGTACTTC	CASSLSGRAQETQYF
few	TRBV29-1	TRBJ2-7	TRBD1	TGCAGCGTTGCACCGGGACAGGGGCCCTACGAGCAGTACTTC	CSVAPGQGPYEQYF
many	TRBV6-1	TRBJ2-7	-	TGTGCCAGCATTGGGGCAGGATTCTACGAGCAGTACTTC	CASIGAGFYEQYF
many	TRBV6-2/TRBV6-3	TRBJ1-2	-	TGTGCCAGCAGTTACTCGAGCAGACGAGTGTATGGCTACACCTTC	CASSYSSRRVYGYTF
many	TRBV27	TRBJ1-1	-	TGTGCCAGCAGTTTCGGGAATTTGAACACTGAAGCTTTCTTT	CASSFGNLNTEAFF
many	TRBV20-1	TRBJ2-2	-	TGCAGTTACGAGGAGACGAACACCGGGGAGCTGTTTTTT	CSYEETNTGELFF
-	TRBV18	TRBJ2-5	-	TGTGCCAGCTCACCACCGGAGGGGGCTATTAAGACCCAGTACTTC	CASSPPEGAIKTQYF
many	TRBV7-2	TRBJ2-5	-	TGTGCCAGCAGCCCGCGCGGGGCTTCTGTGGAGACCCAGTACTTC	CASSPRGASVETQYF
many	TRBV19	TRBJ1-5	-	TGTGCCAGTAGTATCCTCCAGGGAGGGAGCAATCAGCCCCAGCATTTT	CASSILQGGSNQPQHF
-	TRBV5-5	TRBJ1-2	-	TGTGCCAGCAGCTTGACAGGACTCTATGGCTACACCTTC	CASSLTGLYGYTF
many	TRBV28	TRBJ2-2	-	TGTGCCAGCAGCCTTGGTGGGTGGAGGAGCGACACCGGGGAGCTGTTTTTT	CASSLGGWRSDTGELFF
-	TRBV20-1	TRBJ2-7	TRBD1	TGCAGTGCTACGGATAAGGGGGCGCAGTACTTC	CSATDKGAQYF
few	TRBV29-1	TRBJ1-3	-	TGCAGCGTGGCGGGGCTCTTTGGGGGAAACACCATATATTTT	CSVAGLFGGNTIYF
-	TRBV9	TRBJ1-2	TRBD1	TGTGCCAGCAGCGTAGCAAGGACAGGGGGTAACTATGGCTACACCTTC	CASSVARTGGNYGYTF
many	TRBV7-2	TRBJ1-1	-	TGTGCCAGCAGCCACAGGGACATGAACACTGAAGCTTTCTTT	CASSHRDMNTEAFF
-	TRBV28	TRBJ2-7	-	TGTGCCAGCAGTTTATGGTCGAGGGCCCAAGGCGAGCAGTACTTC	CASSLWSRAQGEQYF
-	TRBV6-2/TRBV6-3	TRBJ2-7	-	TGTGCCAGCAGGGACGGGAGTAGCTACGAGCAGTACTTC	CASRDGSSYEQYF
-	TRBV19	TRBJ2-7	-	TGTGCCAGTAGCCCACAGGGTCCCGCCTACGAGCAGTACTTC	CASSPQGPAYEQYF
once	TRBV6-1	TRBJ2-5	-	TGTGCCAGCAGTGAAGGGCAGAGAGAGACCCAGTACTTC	CASSEGQRETQYF
many	TRBV6-1	TRBJ2-7	TRBD1	TGTACCAGCAGTGAAGCGCGGGCAGGGGGAATGGGCGAGCAGTACTTC	CTSSEARAGGMGEQYF
many	TRBV4-3	TRBJ2-7	TRBD1	TGCGCCAGCAGCCTATGGACAGGGGCATACGAGCAGTACTTC	CASSLWTGAYEQYF
many	TRBV27	TRBJ2-7	TRBD2	TGTGCCAGCAGTCCTCTAGCGGGAGGCGGGTACGAGCAGTACTTC	CASSPLAGGGYEQYF
many	TRBV11-2	TRBJ2-2	-	TGTGCCAGCAGCTCCAGGGGGGGGTCTGTTACCGGGGAGCTGTTTTTT	CASSSRGGSVTGELFF
-	TRBV11-2	TRBJ2-7	TRBD2	TGTGCCAGCATCGGGACTAGCGGGAGGGGGTACGAGCAGTACTTC	CASIGTSGRGYEQYF
few	TRBV6-5	TRBJ1-5	-	TGTGCCAGCAGTTATCGGGTCAATCAGCCCCAGCATTTT	CASSYRVNQPQHF
many	TRBV2	TRBJ2-3	-	TGTGCCAGCAGTGAATTGATGGGAGATACGCAGTATTTT	CASSELMGDTQYF
many	TRBV19	TRBJ2-2	-	TGTGCCAGTAGTGTCGCCGGCCAGCCTGGCGCCGGGGAGCTGTTTTTT	CASSVAGQPGAGELFF
many	TRBV28	TRBJ2-7	TRBD1	TGTGCCAGCAGTCCAACCGGGACAGGGGCCTACGAGCAGTACTTC	CASSPTGTGAYEQYF
many	TRBV11-2	TRBJ2-5	TRBD1	TGTGCCAGCAGCTCCGGGACAGGGGGTGGAGAGACCCAGTACTTC	CASSSGTGGGETQYF
many	TRBV7-6	TRBJ2-5	-	TGTGCCAGCAGCCCCTATGCTCAGACTGATGGGGCGGGGGAGACCCAGTACTTC	CASSPYAQTDGAGETQYF
many	TRBV6-5	TRBJ1-2	TRBD1	TGTGCCAGCAGCTACGGGGGGGACAGGAACTATGGCTACACCTTC	CASSYGGDRNYGYTF
-	TRBV6-1	TRBJ2-5	TRBD2	TGTGCCAGCAGAAAACTAGCGGGAGAGACCCAGTACTTC	CASRKLAGETQYF
-	TRBV3-1	TRBJ2-7	TRBD2	TGTGCCAGCAGCCCGATGGCGGGAGAGGAGTACGAGCAGTACTTC	CASSPMAGEEYEQYF
many	TRBV27	TRBJ1-1	-	TGTGCCAGCAGTTTATCCCGGGACATTTGGTCGGTTAACACTGAAGCTTTCTTT	CASSLSRDIWSVNTEAFF
few	TRBV11-2	TRBJ2-4	-	TGTGCCAGCAGCTCGGAAACTAGGGAAGTGCTAGCCAAAAACATTCAGTACTTC	CASSSETREVLAKNIQYF
many	TRBV5-1	TRBJ1-6	-	TGCGCCAGCAGGAAGGACAATTCACCCCTCCACTTT	CASRKDNSPLHF
-	TRBV6-5	TRBJ1-5	-	TGTGCCAGCAGTTACGGGGGCGGGAGCAATCAGCCCCAGCATTTT	CASSYGGGSNQPQHF
-	TRBV29-1	TRBJ1-1	-	TGCAGCGTTGTATGGGAAGCTGAAGCTTTCTTT	CSVVWEAEAFF
many	TRBV6-5	TRBJ1-3	-	TGTGCCAGCAGTTACACCCAGAGCTCTGGAAACACCATATATTTT	CASSYTQSSGNTIYF
many	TRBV20-1	TRBJ2-7	TRBD1	TGCAGTGCTAGAGATTTTGTCGGGACAGATATTTACGAGCAGTACTTC	CSARDFVGTDIYEQYF
many	TRBV27	TRBJ1-3	-	TGTGCCAGCAGTCGGGCAGCCTCTGGAAACACCATATATTTT	CASSRAASGNTIYF
many	TRBV28	TRBJ1-2	-	TGTGCCAGCAGTTTTCCAGGGGCGCTGAGCTATGGCTACACCTTC	CASSFPGALSYGYTF
many	TRBV7-3	TRBJ1-5	-	TGTGCCAGTGAAGTCGAGGGGAGGGACGCAGCCAATCAGCCCCAGCATTTT	CASEVEGRDAANQPQHF
few	TRBV5-1	TRBJ2-7	TRBD2	TGCGCCAGCAGGTTTAGCGGGAGTAACGAGCAGTACTTC	CASRFSGSNEQYF
-	TRBV30	TRBJ2-5	-	TGTGCCTGGAGTGTAGGTTCCGTGGCGGACCAAGAGACCCAGTACTTC	CAWSVGSVADQETQYF
many	TRBV20-1	TRBJ1-5	TRBD1	TGCAGTGCTAGAGATTCCAGGGGGTACAATCAGCCCCAGCATTTT	CSARDSRGYNQPQHF
many	TRBV5-1	TRBJ1-2	-	TGCGCCAGCAGCCAACTGGGAGATGGCTACACCTTC	CASSQLGDGYTF
many	TRBV5-1	TRBJ2-5	-	TGCGCCAGCAGCTTCGCCGCTCAAGAGACCCAGTACTTC	CASSFAAQETQYF
many	TRBV28	TRBJ2-7	-	TGTGCCAGCAGTACCGGCGACCGCCTTACCGAGCAGTACTTC	CASSTGDRLTEQYF
few	TRBV28	TRBJ2-6	-	TGTGCCAGCAGTTTATGGGCCAGCTCTGGGGCCAACGTCCTGACTTTC	CASSLWASSGANVLTF
many	TRBV30	TRBJ1-5	-	TGTGCCTCCCTCCGCGGTTGGGGCGTACTAGATCAGCCCCAGCATTTT	CASLRGWGVLDQPQHF
many	TRBV19	TRBJ1-5	-	TGTGCCAGTAGTATTGGACAGAGAAATCAGCCCCAGCATTTT	CASSIGQRNQPQHF